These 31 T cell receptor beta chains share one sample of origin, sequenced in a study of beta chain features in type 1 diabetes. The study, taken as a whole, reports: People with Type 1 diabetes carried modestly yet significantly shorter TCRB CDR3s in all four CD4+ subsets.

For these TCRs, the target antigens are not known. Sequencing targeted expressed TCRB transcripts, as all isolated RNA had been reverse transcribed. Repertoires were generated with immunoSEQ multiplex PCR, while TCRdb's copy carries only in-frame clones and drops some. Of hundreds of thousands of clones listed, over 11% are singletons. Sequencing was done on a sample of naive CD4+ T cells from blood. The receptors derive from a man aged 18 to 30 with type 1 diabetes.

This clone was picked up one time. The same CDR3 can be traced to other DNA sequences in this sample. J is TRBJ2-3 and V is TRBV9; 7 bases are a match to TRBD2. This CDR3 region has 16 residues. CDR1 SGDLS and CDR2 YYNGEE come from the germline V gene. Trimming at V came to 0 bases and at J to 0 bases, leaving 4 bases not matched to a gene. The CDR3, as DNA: TGTGCCAGCAGCGTAGGTCTAGCGGCTAGCACAGATACGCAGTATTTT. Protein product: CASSVGLAASTDTQYF.

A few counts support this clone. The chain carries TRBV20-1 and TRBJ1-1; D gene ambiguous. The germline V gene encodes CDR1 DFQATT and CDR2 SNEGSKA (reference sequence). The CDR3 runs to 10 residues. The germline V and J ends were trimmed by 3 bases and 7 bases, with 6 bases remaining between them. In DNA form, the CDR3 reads TGCAGTGCTAGCTCTCGTGAAGCTTTCTTT. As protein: CSASSREAFF.

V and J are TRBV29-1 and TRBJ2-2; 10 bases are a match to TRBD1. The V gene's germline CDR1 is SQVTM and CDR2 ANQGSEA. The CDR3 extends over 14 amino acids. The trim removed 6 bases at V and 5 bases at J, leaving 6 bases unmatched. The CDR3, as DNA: TGCAGCGTGGGGACAGGGGTCGGAACCGGGGAGCTGTTTTTT. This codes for CSVGTGVGTGELFF.

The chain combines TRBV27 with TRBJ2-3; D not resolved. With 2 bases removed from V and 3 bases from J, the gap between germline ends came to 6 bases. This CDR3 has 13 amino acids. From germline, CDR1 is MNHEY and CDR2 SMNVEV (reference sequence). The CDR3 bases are TGTGCCAGCAGTTTAGTCAGGACAGATACGCAGTATTTT. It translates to CASSLVRTDTQYF.

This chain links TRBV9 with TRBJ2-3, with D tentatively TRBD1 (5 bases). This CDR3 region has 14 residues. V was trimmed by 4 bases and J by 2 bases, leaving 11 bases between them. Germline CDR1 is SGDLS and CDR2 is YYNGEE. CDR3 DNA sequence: TGTGCCAGCAGCTTAGGGGTCCTCACAGATACGCAGTATTTT. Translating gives CASSLGVLTDTQYF.

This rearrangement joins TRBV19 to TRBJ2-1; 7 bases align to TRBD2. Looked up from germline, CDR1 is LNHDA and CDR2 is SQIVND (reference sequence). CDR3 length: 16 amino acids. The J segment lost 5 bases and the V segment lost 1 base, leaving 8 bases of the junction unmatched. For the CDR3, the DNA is TGTGCCAGTAGTATAGGTTTCGGCGGGAGCGACAATGAGCAGTTCTTC. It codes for CASSIGFGGSDNEQFF.

This CDR3 is CASGPGGSNQPQHF. The CDR3 DNA reads as TGTGCCAGCGGTCCTGGGGGTAGTAATCAGCCCCAGCATTTT. The V gene is TRBV7-9, the J gene TRBJ1-5; possibly TRBD1 for D (5 bases). The CDR3 covers 14 residues. V gave up 8 bases and J gave up 4 bases, with 15 bases separating them. Looked up from germline, CDR1 is SEHNR and CDR2 is FQNEAQ (reference sequence).

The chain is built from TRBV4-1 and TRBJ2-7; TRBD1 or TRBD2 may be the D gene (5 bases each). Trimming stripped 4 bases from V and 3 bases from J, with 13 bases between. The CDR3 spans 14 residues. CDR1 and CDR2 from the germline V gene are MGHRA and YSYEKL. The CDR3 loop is CASSLGQDYYEQYF. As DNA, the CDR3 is TGCGCCAGCAGCCTCGGACAAGACTACTACGAGCAGTACTTC.

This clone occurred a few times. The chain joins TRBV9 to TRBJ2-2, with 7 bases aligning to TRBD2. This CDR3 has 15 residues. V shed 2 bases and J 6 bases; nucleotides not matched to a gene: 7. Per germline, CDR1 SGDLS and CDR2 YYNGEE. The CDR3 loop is CASSVGGIPSGELFF. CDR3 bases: TGTGCCAGCAGCGTCGGGGGGATCCCCTCCGGGGAGCTGTTTTTT.

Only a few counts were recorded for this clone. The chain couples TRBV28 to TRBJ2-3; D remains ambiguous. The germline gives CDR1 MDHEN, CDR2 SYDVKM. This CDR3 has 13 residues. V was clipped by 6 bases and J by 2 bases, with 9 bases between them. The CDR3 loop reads CASRDPSTDTQYF. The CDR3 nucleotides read TGTGCCAGCAGGGATCCCTCCACAGATACGCAGTATTTT.

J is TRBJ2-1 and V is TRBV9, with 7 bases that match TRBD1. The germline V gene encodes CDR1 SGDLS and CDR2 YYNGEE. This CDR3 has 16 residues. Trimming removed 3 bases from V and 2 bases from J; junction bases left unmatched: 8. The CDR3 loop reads CASSGGTDSPYNEQFF. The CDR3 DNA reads TGTGCCAGCAGCGGAGGGACAGACAGCCCCTACAATGAGCAGTTCTTC.

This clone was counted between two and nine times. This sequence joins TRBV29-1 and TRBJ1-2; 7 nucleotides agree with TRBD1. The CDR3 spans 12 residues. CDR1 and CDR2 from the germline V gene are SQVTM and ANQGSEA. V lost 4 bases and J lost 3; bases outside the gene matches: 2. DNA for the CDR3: TGCAGCGTTGGGGACAGAGACTATGGCTACACCTTC. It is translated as CSVGDRDYGYTF.

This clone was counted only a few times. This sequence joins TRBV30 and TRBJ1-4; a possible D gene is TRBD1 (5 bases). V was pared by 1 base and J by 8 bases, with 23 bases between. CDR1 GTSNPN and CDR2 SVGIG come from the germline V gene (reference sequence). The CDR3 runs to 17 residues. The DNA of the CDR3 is TGTGCCTGGAGTGACCCCCTCCGGGGCCCTTCGAGGGAAAAACTGTTTTTT. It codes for CAWSDPLRGPSREKLFF.

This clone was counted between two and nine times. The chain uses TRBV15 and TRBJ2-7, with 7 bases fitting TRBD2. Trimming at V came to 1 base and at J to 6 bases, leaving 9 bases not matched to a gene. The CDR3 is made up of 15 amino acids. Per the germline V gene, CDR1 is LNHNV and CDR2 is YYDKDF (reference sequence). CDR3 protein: CATSRGGGTISEQYF. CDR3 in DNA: TGTGCCACCAGCAGAGGAGGAGGGACTATCTCCGAGCAGTACTTC.

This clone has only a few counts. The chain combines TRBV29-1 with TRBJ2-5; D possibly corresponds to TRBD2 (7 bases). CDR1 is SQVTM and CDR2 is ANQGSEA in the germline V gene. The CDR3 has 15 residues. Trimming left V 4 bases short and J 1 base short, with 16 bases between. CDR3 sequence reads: CSVVWRGPLQETQYF. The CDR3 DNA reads TGCAGCGTTGTGTGGCGGGGGCCGCTCCAAGAGACCCAGTACTTC.

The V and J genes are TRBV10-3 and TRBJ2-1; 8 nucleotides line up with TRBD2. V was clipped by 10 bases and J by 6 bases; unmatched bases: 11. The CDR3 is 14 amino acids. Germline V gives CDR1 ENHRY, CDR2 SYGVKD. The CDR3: CATGGDTGSNEQFF. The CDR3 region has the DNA TGTGCCACCGGGGGGGATACAGGGAGCAATGAGCAGTTCTTC.

The CDR3 bases are TGTGCCTCCGCCGGCGGACCCTATGGCTACACCTTC. As protein: CASAGGPYGYTF. This sequence joins TRBV30 and TRBJ1-2; D remains unclear. Germline V gives CDR1 GTSNPN, CDR2 SVGIG (reference sequence). The CDR3 loop spans 12 amino acids. V was shortened by 7 bases and J by 4 bases, with 13 bases between the two germline ends.

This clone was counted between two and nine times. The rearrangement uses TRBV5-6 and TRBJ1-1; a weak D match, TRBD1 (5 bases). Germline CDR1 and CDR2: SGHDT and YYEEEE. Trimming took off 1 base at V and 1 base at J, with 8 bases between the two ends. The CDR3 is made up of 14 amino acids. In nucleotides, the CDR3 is TGTGCCAGCAGCTTGTGGACACCGAACACTGAAGCTTTCTTT. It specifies CASSLWTPNTEAFF.

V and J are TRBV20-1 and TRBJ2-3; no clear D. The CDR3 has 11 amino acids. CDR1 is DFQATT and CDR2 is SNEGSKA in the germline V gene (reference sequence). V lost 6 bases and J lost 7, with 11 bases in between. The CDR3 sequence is CSAIWGYTQYF. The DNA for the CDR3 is TGCAGTGCAATCTGGGGATATACGCAGTATTTT.

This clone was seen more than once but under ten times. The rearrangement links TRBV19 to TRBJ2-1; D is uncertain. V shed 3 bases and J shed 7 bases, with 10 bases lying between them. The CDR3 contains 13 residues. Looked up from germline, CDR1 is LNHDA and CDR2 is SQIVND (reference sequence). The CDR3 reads CASSMTPRNEQFF. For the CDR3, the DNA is TGTGCCAGTAGTATGACCCCTCGTAATGAGCAGTTCTTC. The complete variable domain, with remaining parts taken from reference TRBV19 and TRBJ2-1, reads DGGITQSPKYLFRKEGQNVTLSCEQNLNHDAMYWYRQDPGQGLRLIYYSQIVNDFQKGDIAEGYSVSREKKESFPLTVTSAQKNPTAFYLCASSMTPRNEQFFGPGTRLTVL.

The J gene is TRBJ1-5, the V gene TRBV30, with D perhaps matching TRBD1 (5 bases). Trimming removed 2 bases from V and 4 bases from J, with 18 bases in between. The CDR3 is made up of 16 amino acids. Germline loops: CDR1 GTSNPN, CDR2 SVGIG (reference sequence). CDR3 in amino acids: CAWSMGVGGNNQPQHF. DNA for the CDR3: TGTGCCTGGAGTATGGGGGTCGGGGGGAATAATCAGCCCCAGCATTTT.

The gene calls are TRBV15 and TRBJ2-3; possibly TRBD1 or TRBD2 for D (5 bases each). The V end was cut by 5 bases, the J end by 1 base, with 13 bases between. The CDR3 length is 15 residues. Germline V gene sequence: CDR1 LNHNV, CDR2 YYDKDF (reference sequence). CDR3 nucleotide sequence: TGTGCCACCAGCGAACAGGTCGGGGGCACAGATACGCAGTATTTT. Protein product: CATSEQVGGTDTQYF.

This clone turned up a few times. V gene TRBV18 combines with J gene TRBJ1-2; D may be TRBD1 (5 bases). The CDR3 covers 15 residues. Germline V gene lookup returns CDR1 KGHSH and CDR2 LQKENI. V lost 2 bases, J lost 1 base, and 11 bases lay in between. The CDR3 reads CASSPSRGLNYGYTF. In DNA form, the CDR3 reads TGTGCCAGCTCACCATCACGGGGCCTTAACTATGGCTACACCTTC.

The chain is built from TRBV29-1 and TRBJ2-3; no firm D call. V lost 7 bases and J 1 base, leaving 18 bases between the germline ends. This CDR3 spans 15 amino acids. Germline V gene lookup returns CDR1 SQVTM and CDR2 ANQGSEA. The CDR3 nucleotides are TGCAGCGCCCGAAGTGGGGTGAGTGGCACAGATACGCAGTATTTT. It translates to CSARSGVSGTDTQYF.

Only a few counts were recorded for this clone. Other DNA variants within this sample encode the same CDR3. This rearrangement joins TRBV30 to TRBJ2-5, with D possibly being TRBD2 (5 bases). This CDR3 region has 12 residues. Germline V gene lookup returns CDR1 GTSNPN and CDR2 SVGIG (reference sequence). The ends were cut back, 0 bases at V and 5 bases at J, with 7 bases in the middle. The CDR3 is CAWSVGSETQYF. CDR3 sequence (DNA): TGTGCCTGGAGTGTTGGGAGCGAGACCCAGTACTTC.

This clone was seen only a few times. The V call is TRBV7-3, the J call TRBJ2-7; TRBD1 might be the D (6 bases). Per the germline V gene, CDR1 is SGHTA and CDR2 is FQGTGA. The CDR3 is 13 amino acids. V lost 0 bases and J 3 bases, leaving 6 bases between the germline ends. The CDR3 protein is CASSLTGGYEQYF. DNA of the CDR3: TGTGCCAGCAGCTTAACAGGGGGCTACGAGCAGTACTTC. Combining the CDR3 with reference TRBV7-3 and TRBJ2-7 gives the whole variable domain GAGVSQTPSNKVTEKGKYVELRCDPISGHTALYWYRQSLGQGPEFLIYFQGTGAADDSGLPNDRFFAVRPEGSVSTLKIQRTERGDSAVYLCASSLTGGYEQYFGPGTRLTVT.

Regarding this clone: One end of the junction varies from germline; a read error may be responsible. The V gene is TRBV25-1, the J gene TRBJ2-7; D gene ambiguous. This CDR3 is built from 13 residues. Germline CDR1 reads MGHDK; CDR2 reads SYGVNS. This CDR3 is CATSLDFGYEQYF. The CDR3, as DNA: TGTGCCACCAGTCTCGATTTTGGCTACGAGCAGTACTTC.

Here the CDR3 DNA reads TGTGCCATCAGCGCTTCGGGGGGAGGTCACGAGCAGTACTTC. Translated: CAISASGGGHEQYF. This chain joins TRBV10-3 and TRBJ2-7; 7 bases agree with TRBD2. CDR1 and CDR2 from the germline V gene are ENHRY and SYGVKD. This CDR3 is built from 14 residues. The V gene end was trimmed by 6 bases and the J gene end by 5 bases; junction bases not matched to a gene: 10.

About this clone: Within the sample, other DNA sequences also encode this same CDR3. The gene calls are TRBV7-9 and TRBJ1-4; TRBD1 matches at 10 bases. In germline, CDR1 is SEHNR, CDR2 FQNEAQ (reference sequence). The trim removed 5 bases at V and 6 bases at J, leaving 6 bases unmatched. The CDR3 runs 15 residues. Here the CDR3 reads CASSPRGTGDEKLFF. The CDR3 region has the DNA TGTGCCAGCAGCCCGAGGGGGACAGGGGATGAAAAACTGTTTTTT.

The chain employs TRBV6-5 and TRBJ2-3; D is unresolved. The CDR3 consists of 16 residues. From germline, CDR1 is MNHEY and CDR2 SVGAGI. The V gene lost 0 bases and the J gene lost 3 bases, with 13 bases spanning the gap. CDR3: CASSYSTVVGTDTQYF. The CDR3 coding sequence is TGTGCCAGCAGTTACTCGACGGTGGTGGGTACAGATACGCAGTATTTT.

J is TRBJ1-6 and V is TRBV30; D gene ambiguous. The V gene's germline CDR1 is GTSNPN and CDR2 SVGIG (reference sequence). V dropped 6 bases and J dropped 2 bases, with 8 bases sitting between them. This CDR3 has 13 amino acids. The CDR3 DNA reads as TGTGCCTGCACTAGGACCTATAATTCACCCCTCCACTTT. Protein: CACTRTYNSPLHF.